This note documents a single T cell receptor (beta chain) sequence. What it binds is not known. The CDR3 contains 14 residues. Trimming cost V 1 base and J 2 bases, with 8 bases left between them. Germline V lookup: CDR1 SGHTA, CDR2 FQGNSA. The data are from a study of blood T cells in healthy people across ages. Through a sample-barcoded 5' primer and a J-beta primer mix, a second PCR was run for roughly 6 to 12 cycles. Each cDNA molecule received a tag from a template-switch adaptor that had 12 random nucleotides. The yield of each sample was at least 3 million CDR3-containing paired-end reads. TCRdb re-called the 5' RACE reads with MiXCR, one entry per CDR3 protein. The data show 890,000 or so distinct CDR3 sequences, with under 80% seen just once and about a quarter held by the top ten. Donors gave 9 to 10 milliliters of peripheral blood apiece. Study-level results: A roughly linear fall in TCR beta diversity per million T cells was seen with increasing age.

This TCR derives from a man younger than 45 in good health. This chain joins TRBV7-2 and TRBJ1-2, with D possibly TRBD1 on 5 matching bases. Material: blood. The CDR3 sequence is CASSLVRDNYGYTF. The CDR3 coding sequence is TGTGCCAGCAGCTTAGTGAGGGACAACTATGGCTACACCTTC.